Below, one T cell receptor (beta chain) is given with its context. What antigen it recognizes has not been identified. Base-call qualities are not available, and no considerably larger clone is one nucleotide away. For CDR1 and CDR2, the germline V gene lists MGHRA and YSYEKL. Its CDR3 holds 16 amino acids, cysteine through phenylalanine. Only the CDR3 portion is preserved as DNA: 48 bases, with reading frame beginning at the first base. Germline trimming amounts to 1 base on V and 6 bases on J, with 6 as the count of junction bases outside the gene matches. The cohort consisted of approximately 690 healthy bone marrow donors. At the time of sampling, all cohort members were nominally healthy, though unrecorded immune exposures were likely present. The donor tested CMV seronegative and was one of the 352 seronegative cohort members. Each donor provided a peripheral blood sample, and peripheral blood mononuclear cells were used for TCR beta sequencing. The Qiagen DNeasy Blood Extraction Kit was used to extract genomic DNA from the blood cell samples.

The data derive from a study of cytomegalovirus exposure and HLA in healthy donors listed by TCRdb under 2017. For the wider study: According to an earlier analysis of a few hundred of the donors, about 190 million T cells yielded 95 million to 140 million unique TCR beta sequences and 276 Gb of sequence data. An early release covering 550 to 650 HLA-typed donors comprised 250 to 350 gigabases of sequencing data and some 79 million unique TCR sequences. The genetic ancestry cluster associated with self-reported Caucasian donors included about 81% of the 398 genotyped donors. The study was designed to test whether signatures of past pathogen exposure could be identified by cataloging public T cell receptors. The study used immunosequencing to profile the T cell repertoires of 600 to 850 subjects and linked those repertoires to cytomegalovirus serostatus. Besides the first cohort of about 730 subjects, a separate validation cohort made up of around 120 different subjects was used. The study combined high-throughput TCR immunosequencing, statistical association of individual TCRs with disease status, and machine learning to predict cytomegalovirus infection status. A later analysis re-examined previously published TCR beta repertoires from around 670 donors and added high-resolution HLA genotyping to investigate patterns of TCR occurrence. Rather than drawing on any new phenotypic data, the later analysis identified candidate immune exposures from TCR beta sequences and the way those sequences occurred across donors. An earlier analysis of about 620 of the donors applied high-throughput TCR beta sequencing to assess whether each TCR beta V gene segment acted as functional or pseudogenic. Donor age, sex, ethnicity and CMV serostatus were collected together with the repertoire data. A later genetic analysis used genome-wide SNP genotypes for 398 of the 666 donors, treating that subset as a discovery cohort. Every repertoire in the discovery cohort had been generated on one and the same sequencing platform. Both class I and class II loci were covered by HLA typing, at four-digit resolution. Typing coverage differed by locus: A, B, C, DRB1 and DQB1 were typed in about 629-640 donors, DQA1 in 522, DPA1 in 600 to 610, and DPB1 in 450 to 490. A few DR-DQ haplotypes were treated as single units for association and clustering because of strong linkage in the cohort. Among some 410 genotyped donors of the cohort, an average of approximately 240,000 unique TCR beta nucleotide sequences were sequenced per donor, 15% to 20% of them non-productive. Results and caveats for the whole study, not just this receptor: In vitro tests confirmed that a few of the cytomegalovirus-associated TCR beta chains recognize cytomegalovirus antigens. In an earlier analysis of fewer than 700 of the donors, most TCR beta V segments appeared in productive rearrangements about 87% or about 30% of the time, broadly matching IMGT annotations. Compared with the approximately 670-donor mean, donors in an Asian-associated ancestry cluster had fewer N-insertions in productive TCRs, according to a later genetic analysis. Roughly uniform sequencing depth across donors was assumed in presence/absence analyses, although this assumption may not hold. A later analysis found that most CMV-associated TCR beta chains appeared HLA-restricted, with HLA associations seemingly driven largely by CMV exposure. For the cohort, immune exposure information was limited to CMV serostatus. A cluster of highly shared sequence variants was judged likely to be a technical artifact of the sequencing pipeline. Because some donors lacked HLA typing at each locus, the association tests relied only on the typed subset. In a later analysis, the rate of TCR association differed among HLA loci, with DRB1 alleles having the most associated TCRs and HLA-C alleles having the fewest. In a later analysis, HLA-associated TCR beta chains were found to be more clonally expanded and to have lower generation probabilities than equally common non-associated chains. The study listed 150 to 200 TCR beta chains as associated with cytomegalovirus. In a later analysis, several top co-occurrence clusters were reported to appear linked to parvovirus B19, influenza, CMV and Epstein-Barr virus. At a false discovery rate of 0.05, a later analysis linked approximately 18,000 TCR beta sequences to specific HLA alleles. The authors suggested that the approach could potentially be generalized to other disease states and immunological phenotypes. A further reported finding was that TCR beta sequences accurately predicted the HLA-A and HLA-B alleles for most subjects in the first cohort. V-gene and J-gene trimming of TCR beta chains was associated with a missense DCLRE1C variant in a later genetic analysis, and the association was replicated in an independent cohort. Across donors, most TCR sequences were observed very rarely, whereas some public TCRs were present in many individuals. The earlier analysis of approximately 560 of the donors excluded about 16 rarely observed V segments, including chromosome 9 orphons, because counts were too low. The 87-base-pair reads could not distinguish some IMGT-functional V segments, including TRBV6-2 and TRBV6-3, so those segments were excluded. Only TCR beta chains were sequenced in this cohort, and the absence of alpha or paired-chain data limited detectable features. Linkage disequilibrium might explain the correlated functional status among segregating V segments, but an unknown experimental factor could not be ruled out. The classifier was reported to diagnose cytomegalovirus status with high specificity and sensitivity in both the original cohort and the validation cohort. Assigning TCR associations to individual alleles was difficult when HLA alleles, especially DR and DQ, strongly co-occurred.

Library preparation used the immunoSEQ multiplex PCR assay. A mixture of 60 forward primers for TCR Vbeta segments and 13 reverse primers for TCR Jbeta segments was used in the multiplex PCR. Amplification of the CDR3 region of rearranged TCR beta genes was performed with a multiplex PCR assay on genomic DNA. The Illumina HiSeq System was used to sequence the amplified TCR beta libraries as 87-base-pair reads. Per the source publication's procedure: Across the 700 or so repertoires, a later analysis counted approximately 75 million unique TCR beta chains, around 10 million of which were shared by at least two donors. Raw reads were error-corrected and collapsed into unique sequences with a nearest-neighbor algorithm that merged closely related sequences to remove PCR and sequencing errors. V, D and J gene segments were assigned by aligning CDR3 sequences to IMGT reference sequences. For a sequence to be retained, a match of at least six nucleotides was required to both a V gene segment and a J gene segment. A rearrangement was called productive if the CDR3 had no stop codons and remained in frame with V and J, and every other rearrangement was called non-productive. CDR3 was defined according to IMGT convention as the region running from the second conserved V-encoded cysteine to the conserved J-encoded phenylalanine. Sequences without an unambiguous match to a single V gene segment were excluded from the earlier analysis of almost 600 of the donors. In an earlier analysis of 450 to 750 of the donors, a V segment was called functional when productive rearrangements were above 56.7%, and segregating when the standard deviation between donors exceeded 5%. A statistical classification framework was built for diagnosing cytomegalovirus status from the catalog of TCR beta chain sequences. V and J gene assignment, in a later analysis, came from comparing TCR nucleotide sequences with IMGT/GENE-DB human TR gene sequences. In a later analysis, CDR3 sequences and most-parsimonious VDJ recombination scenarios were assigned using the TCRdist pipeline. In a later analysis, each TCR beta chain was defined by its CDR3 amino acid sequence together with its V-gene family, and reads without a unique V-gene family were excluded. In a later analysis, 450 to 600 highly shared, low-generation-probability nucleotide sequences were removed to address suspected cross-contamination and a sequencing artifact. In a later analysis, a clonal expansion index was calculated for each public chain from normalized within-repertoire ranks of inferred template counts. In a later analysis, generation probabilities were computed with a VDJ recombination model fitted to out-of-frame rearrangements, and the resulting probabilities were checked against IGoR. In a later analysis, hypergeometric tests were used to score TCR-TCR, TCR-HLA and TCR-CMV co-occurrence, with a repertoire-size bias correction applied to TCR pairs. In a later analysis, false discovery rates were estimated by permuting HLA or CMV assignments 20 times. In a later analysis, co-occurring TCRs were grouped with DBSCAN, and TCRdist sequence similarity was added when clustering was performed within HLA-allele-positive subsets. Repertoires with fewer than 30,000 or more than 120,000 public chains, plus five repertoires with anomalous nucleotide sharing, were excluded from co-occurrence clustering. TCRdb retrieved this table from immuneACCESS and kept in-frame rearrangements only. Not all clones are present; in checked studies, unresolved V genes account for under half, and no reason is known for the remainder. The DNA gave D and trimming, while V, J and clone size come from that table. Recorded for this sample are 130,000 to 150,000 clones; about two thirds of them occurred a single time. The ten top clones hold approximately 1.6% of the sample.

Rearrangement joined TRBV4-1 to TRBJ2-3; 11 junctional bases match TRBD2. The sequence derives from a woman aged 18-29 years in good health and CMV-seronegative. Sequenced: PBMCs. CDR3 protein: CASSQVLAGVPDTQYF. The nucleotide sequence reads TGCGCCAGCAGCCAAGTACTAGCGGGAGTTCCCGATACGCAGTATTTT.